Each of the 8 T cell receptor beta chains below was sequenced from the same sample in a study of T cell responses to AZD1222 COVID-19 vaccine. Assay: immunoSEQ multiplex PCR; the TCRdb copy retains only in-frame clones and omits some. The data contain 160,000 or so clones, 94% of them seen just once; the ten biggest clones take up just over 5%. Sequenced material: peripheral blood, taken 28 days after the second AZD1222 dose. These receptors were obtained from an adult who received the AZD1222 COVID-19 vaccine.

In this sample, this clone turned up once. J is TRBJ2-7 and V is TRBV18; 10 bases map to TRBD2. This CDR3 comprises 16 residues. Germline V lookup: CDR1 KGHSH, CDR2 LQKENI. V gave up 1 base and J gave up 3 bases; unmatched junction bases: 6. The CDR3 DNA sequence: TGTGCCAGCTCACCACGTCCTAGCGGGAGTATCTACGAGCAGTACTTC. Encoded protein: CASSPRPSGSIYEQYF.

The gene calls are TRBV29-1 and TRBJ1-5, with D possibly TRBD1 on 5 matching bases. Germline loops: CDR1 SQVTM, CDR2 ANQGSEA. Trimming cost V 4 bases and J 1 base, with 8 bases left between them. The CDR3 totals 13 residues. DNA for the CDR3: TGCAGCGTTGTATGGGGGAGCAATCAGCCCCAGCATTTT. It is translated as CSVVWGSNQPQHF. Full variable domain (remainder filled in from reference TRBV29-1 and TRBJ1-5): SAVISQKPSRDICQRGTSLTIQCQVDSQVTMMFWYRQQPGQSLTLIATANQGSEATYESGFVIDKFPISRPNLTFSTLTVSNMSPEDSSIYLCSVVWGSNQPQHFGDGTRLSIL.

The chain links TRBV7-2 to TRBJ2-3; TRBD2 matches at 12 bases. Germline V CDR1 and CDR2: SGHTA, FQGNSA. This CDR3 contains 14 residues. V gave up 7 bases and J gave up 6 bases; unmatched junction bases: 5. CDR3 nucleotides: TGTGCCAGCACGGGACTAGCGGGTTGGGATACGCAGTATTTT. Its translation is CASTGLAGWDTQYF.

This chain connects TRBV19 to TRBJ2-5, with 8 positions matching TRBD2. V shed 4 bases, J shed 4 bases, and the junction held 5 bases outside the gene matches. CDR1 is LNHDA, CDR2 SQIVND, per germline (reference sequence). The length of the CDR3 is 14 residues. The CDR3 DNA sequence: TGTGCCAGTAGTAGCGGGAGCGGGGGAGAGACCCAGTACTTC. It encodes CASSSGSGGETQYF.

The V gene is TRBV6-5, the J gene TRBJ2-5; TRBD2 agrees at 12 bases. The V gene's germline CDR1 is MNHEY and CDR2 SVGAGI. The CDR3 sequence is 15 residues long. Trimming took 7 bases from V and 5 from J; bases not matched to a gene: 8. The CDR3 reads CASINGLAGWETQYF. The CDR3 DNA reads as TGTGCCAGCATTAATGGACTAGCGGGATGGGAGACCCAGTACTTC.

The chain carries TRBV15 and TRBJ1-5; D remains ambiguous. Germline lookup yields CDR1 LNHNV and CDR2 YYDKDF (reference sequence). Trimming cost V 0 bases and J 6 bases, with 6 bases left between them. This CDR3 contains 13 residues. The DNA of the CDR3 is TGTGCCACCAGCAGAGATCGGATTCAGCCCCAGCATTTT. This gives the protein CATSRDRIQPQHF.

About this clone: Distinct nucleotide sequences in the sample also encode this CDR3. The chain has TRBV19 and TRBJ2-7; 10 bases align to TRBD2. This CDR3 contains 15 residues. Trimming at V came to 3 bases and at J to 3 bases, leaving 5 bases not matched to a gene. Germline CDR1 and CDR2: LNHDA and SQIVND (reference sequence). The CDR3 bases are TGTGCCAGTAGTATCCAAGCGGGAGGGCGCTACGAGCAGTACTTC. This encodes CASSIQAGGRYEQYF.

CDR3 coding DNA: TGTGCCAGCTCACCAAGGACTGCCGAGACCCAGTACTTC. This encodes CASSPRTAETQYF. This rearrangement joins TRBV18 to TRBJ2-5; D possibly corresponds to TRBD2 (5 bases). V lost 2 bases to trimming and J lost 5 bases, with 9 bases between them. This CDR3 has 13 residues. Germline V gene lookup returns CDR1 KGHSH and CDR2 LQKENI.